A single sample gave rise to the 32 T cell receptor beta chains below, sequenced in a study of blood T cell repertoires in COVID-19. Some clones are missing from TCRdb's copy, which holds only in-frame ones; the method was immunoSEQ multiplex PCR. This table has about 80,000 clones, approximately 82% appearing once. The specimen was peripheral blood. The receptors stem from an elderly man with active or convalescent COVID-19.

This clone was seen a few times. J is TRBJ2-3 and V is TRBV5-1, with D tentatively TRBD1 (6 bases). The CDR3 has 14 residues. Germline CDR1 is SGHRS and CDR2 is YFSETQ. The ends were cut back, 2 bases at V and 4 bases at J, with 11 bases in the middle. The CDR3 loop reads CASSLQGGPDTQYF. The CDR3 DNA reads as TGCGCCAGCAGCTTACAGGGTGGCCCAGATACGCAGTATTTT.

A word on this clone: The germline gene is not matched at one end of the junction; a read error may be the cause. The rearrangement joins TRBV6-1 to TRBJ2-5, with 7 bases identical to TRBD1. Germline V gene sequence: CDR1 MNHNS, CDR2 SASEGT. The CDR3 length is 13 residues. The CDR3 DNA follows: TGTGCCAGCACCCCACAGGGGCAAGAGCCCCAGTACTTC. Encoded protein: CASTPQGQEPQYF.

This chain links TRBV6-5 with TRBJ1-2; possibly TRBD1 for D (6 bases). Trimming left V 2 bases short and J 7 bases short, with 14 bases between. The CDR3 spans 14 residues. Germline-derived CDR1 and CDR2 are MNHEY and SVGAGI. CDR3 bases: TGTGCCAGCAGTTACGATCGGGGGGCTGGTGGCTACACCTTC. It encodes CASSYDRGAGGYTF.

CDR3 DNA sequence: TGTGCCAGCAGCGTAGCCGGGGGTGCAACTAATGAAAAACTGTTTTTT. Translated, it gives CASSVAGGATNEKLFF. The V gene is TRBV9, the J gene TRBJ1-4; TRBD1 might be the D (5 bases). With 0 bases removed from V and 0 bases from J, the gap between germline ends came to 9 bases. CDR3 size: 16 residues. Germline CDR1 reads SGDLS; CDR2 reads YYNGEE.

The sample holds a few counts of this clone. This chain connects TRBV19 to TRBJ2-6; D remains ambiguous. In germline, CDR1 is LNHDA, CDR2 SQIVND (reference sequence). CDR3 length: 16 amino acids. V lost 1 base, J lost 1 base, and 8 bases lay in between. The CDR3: CASSIVTASGANVLTF. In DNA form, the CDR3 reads TGTGCCAGTAGTATAGTAACAGCTTCTGGGGCCAACGTCCTGACTTTC.

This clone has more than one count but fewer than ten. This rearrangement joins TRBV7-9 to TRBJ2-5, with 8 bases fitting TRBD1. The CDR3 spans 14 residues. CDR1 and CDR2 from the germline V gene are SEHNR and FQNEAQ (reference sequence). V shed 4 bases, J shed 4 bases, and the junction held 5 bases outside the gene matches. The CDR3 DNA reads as TGTGCCAGCAGCTACACAGGGGGAGGAGAGACCCAGTACTTC. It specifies CASSYTGGGETQYF. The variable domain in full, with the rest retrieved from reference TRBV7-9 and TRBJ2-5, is DTGVSQNPRHKITKRGQNVTFRCDPISEHNRLYWYRQTLGQGPEFLTYFQNEAQLEKSRLLSDRFSAERPKGSFSTLEIQRTEQGDSAMYLCASSYTGGGETQYFGPGTRLLVL.

The CDR3 loop is CASSIPGNTEAFF. The CDR3 region has the DNA TGTGCCAGCAGCATCCCAGGGAACACTGAAGCTTTCTTT. The chain links TRBV28 to TRBJ1-1; the D is unclear. Germline V gives CDR1 MDHEN, CDR2 SYDVKM. Trimming cost V 6 bases and J 1 base, with 9 bases left between them. The CDR3 loop spans 13 amino acids.

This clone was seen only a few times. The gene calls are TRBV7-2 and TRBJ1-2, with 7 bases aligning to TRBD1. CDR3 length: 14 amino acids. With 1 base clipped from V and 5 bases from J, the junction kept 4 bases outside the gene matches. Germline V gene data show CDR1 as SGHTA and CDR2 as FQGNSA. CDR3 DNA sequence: TGTGCCAGCAGCTTAGGGCAGGGGGAATATGGCTACACCTTC. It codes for CASSLGQGEYGYTF.

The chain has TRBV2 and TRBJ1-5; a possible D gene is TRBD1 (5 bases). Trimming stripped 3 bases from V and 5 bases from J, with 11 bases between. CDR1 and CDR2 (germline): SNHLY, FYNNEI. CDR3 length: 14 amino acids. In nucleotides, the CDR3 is TGTGCCAGCAGTGATCGGACATCAGATCAGCCCCAGCATTTT. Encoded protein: CASSDRTSDQPQHF.

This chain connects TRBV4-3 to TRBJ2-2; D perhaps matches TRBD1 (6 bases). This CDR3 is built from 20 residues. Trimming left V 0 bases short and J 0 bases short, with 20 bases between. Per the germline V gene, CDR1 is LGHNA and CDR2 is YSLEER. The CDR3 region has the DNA TGCGCCAGCAGCCAAGAGTGGGGGCTACAGGGAAGCCCGAACACCGGGGAGCTGTTTTTT. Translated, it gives CASSQEWGLQGSPNTGELFF.

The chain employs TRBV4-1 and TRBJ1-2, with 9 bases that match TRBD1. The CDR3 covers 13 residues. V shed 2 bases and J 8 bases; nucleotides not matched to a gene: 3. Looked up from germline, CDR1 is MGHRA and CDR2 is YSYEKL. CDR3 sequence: CASSQTGGGGYTF. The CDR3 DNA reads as TGCGCCAGCAGCCAAACAGGGGGCGGAGGCTACACCTTC.

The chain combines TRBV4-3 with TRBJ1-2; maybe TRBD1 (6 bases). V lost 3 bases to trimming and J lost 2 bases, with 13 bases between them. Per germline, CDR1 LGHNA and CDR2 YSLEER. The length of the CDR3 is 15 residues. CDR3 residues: CASSQYTGQNYGYTF. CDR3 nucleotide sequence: TGCGCCAGCAGCCAGTACACGGGACAAAACTATGGCTACACCTTC.

The CDR3 region has the DNA TGTGCCAGCAGCTTAGAATATCGGACTAAGGCTTTCTTT. Protein: CASSLEYRTKAFF. The chain carries TRBV7-2 and TRBJ1-1; D remains unclear. Germline CDR1 is SGHTA and CDR2 is FQGNSA. The CDR3 consists of 13 residues. V was pared by 1 base and J by 11 bases, with 14 bases between.

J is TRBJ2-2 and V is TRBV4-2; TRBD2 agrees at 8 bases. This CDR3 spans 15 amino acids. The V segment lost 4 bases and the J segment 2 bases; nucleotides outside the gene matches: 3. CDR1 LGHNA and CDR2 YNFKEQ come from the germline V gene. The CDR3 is CASSLGGVNTGELFF. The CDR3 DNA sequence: TGTGCCAGCAGCCTCGGGGGGGTAAACACCGGGGAGCTGTTTTTT.

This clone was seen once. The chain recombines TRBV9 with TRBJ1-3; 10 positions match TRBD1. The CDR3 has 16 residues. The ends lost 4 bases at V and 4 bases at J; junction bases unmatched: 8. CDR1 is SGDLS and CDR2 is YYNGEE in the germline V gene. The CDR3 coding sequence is TGTGCCAGCAGCCATCCGGGACAGGGGTCCGGAAACACCATATATTTT. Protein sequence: CASSHPGQGSGNTIYF.

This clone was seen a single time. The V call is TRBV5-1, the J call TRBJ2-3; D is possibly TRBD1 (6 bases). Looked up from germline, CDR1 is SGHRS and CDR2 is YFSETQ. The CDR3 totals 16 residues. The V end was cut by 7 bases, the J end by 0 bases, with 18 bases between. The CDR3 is CASRSSPDRSTDTQYF. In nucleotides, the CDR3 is TGCGCCAGCCGATCCTCCCCGGACAGAAGCACAGATACGCAGTATTTT.

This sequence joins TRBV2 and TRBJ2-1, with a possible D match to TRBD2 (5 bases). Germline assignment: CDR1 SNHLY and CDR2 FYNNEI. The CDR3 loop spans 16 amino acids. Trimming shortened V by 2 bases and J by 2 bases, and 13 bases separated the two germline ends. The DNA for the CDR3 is TGTGCCAGCAGTGAACTGTTAGCGTTTGCCTACAATGAGCAGTTCTTC. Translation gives CASSELLAFAYNEQFF.

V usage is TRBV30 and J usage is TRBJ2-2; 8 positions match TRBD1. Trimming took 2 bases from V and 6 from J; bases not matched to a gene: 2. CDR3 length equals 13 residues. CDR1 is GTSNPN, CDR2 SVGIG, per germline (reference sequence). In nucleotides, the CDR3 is TGTGCCTGGAGTTCACAGGGGGCCGGGGAGCTGTTTTTT. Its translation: CAWSSQGAGELFF. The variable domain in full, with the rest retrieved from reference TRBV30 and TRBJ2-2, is SQTIHQWPATLVQPVGSPLSLECTVEGTSNPNLYWYRQAAGRGLQLLFYSVGIGQISSEVPQNLSASRPQDRQFILSSKKLLLSDSGFYLCAWSSQGAGELFFGEGSRLTVL.

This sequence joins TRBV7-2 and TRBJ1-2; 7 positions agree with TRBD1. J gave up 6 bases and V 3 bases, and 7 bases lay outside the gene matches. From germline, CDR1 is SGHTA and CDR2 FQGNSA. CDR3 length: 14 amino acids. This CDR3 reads CASSFPRTGDGYTF. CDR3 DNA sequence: TGTGCCAGCAGCTTCCCCAGGACAGGCGATGGCTACACCTTC.

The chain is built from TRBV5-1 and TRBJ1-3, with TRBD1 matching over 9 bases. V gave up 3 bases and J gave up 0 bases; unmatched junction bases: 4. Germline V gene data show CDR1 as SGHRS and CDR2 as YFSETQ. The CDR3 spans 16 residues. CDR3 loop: CASSSQGANSGNTIYF. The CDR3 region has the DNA TGCGCCAGCAGCTCACAGGGGGCGAACTCTGGAAACACCATATATTTT.

CDR3 sequence (DNA): TGTGCCAGCAGCCCTAAAACAGGGGGCGCGACCGGGGAGCTGTTTTTT. It specifies CASSPKTGGATGELFF. This rearrangement joins TRBV6-6 to TRBJ2-2; TRBD1 matches 9 bases. Germline V gene lookup returns CDR1 MNHNY and CDR2 SVGAGI (reference sequence). The length of the CDR3 is 16 residues. Trimming at V came to 6 bases and at J to 5 bases, leaving 10 bases not matched to a gene.

CDR3 sequence: CASSLSRDRGHGYTF. The DNA for the CDR3 is TGTGCCAGCTCACTTTCGAGGGACAGGGGGCATGGCTACACCTTC. The chain couples TRBV18 to TRBJ1-2, with TRBD1 identical over 12 bases. This CDR3 has 15 amino acids. V lost 4 bases and J lost 6; bases outside the gene matches: 6. CDR1 is KGHSH, CDR2 LQKENI, per germline.

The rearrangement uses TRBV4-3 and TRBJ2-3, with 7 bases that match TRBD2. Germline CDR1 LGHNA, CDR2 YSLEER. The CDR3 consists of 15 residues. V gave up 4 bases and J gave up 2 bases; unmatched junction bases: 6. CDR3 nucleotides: TGCGCCAGCAGCCCGGGACTAACTGACACAGATACGCAGTATTTT. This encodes CASSPGLTDTDTQYF.

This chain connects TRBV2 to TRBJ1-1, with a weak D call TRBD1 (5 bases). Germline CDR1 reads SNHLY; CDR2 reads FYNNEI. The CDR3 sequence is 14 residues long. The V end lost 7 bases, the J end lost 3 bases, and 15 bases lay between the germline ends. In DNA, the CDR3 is TGTGCCAGCACTTCGTTGGGGGGGGACACTGAAGCTTTCTTT. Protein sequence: CASTSLGGDTEAFF. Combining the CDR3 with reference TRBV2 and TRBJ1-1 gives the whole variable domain EPEVTQTPSHQVTQMGQEVILRCVPISNHLYFYWYRQILGQKVEFLVSFYNNEISEKSEIFDDQFSVERPDGSNFTLKIRSTKLEDSAMYFCASTSLGGDTEAFFGQGTRLTVV.

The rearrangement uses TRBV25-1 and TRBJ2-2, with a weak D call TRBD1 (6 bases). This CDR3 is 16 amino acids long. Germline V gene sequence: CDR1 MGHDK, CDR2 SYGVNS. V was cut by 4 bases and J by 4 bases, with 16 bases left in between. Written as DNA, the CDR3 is TGTGCCAGCAGTGCCAATACAGGGACGGGCACCGGGGAGCTGTTTTTT. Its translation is CASSANTGTGTGELFF.

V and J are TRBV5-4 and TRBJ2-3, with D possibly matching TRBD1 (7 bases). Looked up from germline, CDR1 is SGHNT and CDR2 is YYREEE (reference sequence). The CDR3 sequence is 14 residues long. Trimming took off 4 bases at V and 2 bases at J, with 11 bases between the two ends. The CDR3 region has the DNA TGTGCCAGCAGCGGGGGGACAGCCACAGATACGCAGTATTTT. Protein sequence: CASSGGTATDTQYF. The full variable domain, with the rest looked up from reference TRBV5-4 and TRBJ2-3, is ETGVTQSPTHLIKTRGQQVTLRCSSQSGHNTVSWYQQALGQGPQFIFQYYREEENGRGNFPPRFSGLQFPNYSSELNVNALELDDSALYLCASSGGTATDTQYFGPGTRLTVL.

CDR3: CASSHGTTYNEQFF. The CDR3 DNA reads as TGTGCCAGCAGCCATGGGACTACCTACAATGAGCAGTTCTTC. V is TRBV3-1 (or the pseudogene TRBV3-2) and J is TRBJ2-1; the match to TRBD2 covers 7 bases. Germline CDR1 LGHDT, CDR2 YNNKEL (reference sequence). J gave up 2 bases and V 3 bases, and 1 base lay outside the gene matches. The CDR3 has 14 amino acids.

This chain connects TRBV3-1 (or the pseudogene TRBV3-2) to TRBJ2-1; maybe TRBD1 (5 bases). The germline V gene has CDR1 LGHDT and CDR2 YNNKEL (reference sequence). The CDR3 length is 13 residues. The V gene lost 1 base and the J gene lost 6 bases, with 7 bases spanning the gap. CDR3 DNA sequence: TGTGCCAGCAGCCAAGGCAGGGCCAATGAGCAGTTCTTC. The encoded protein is CASSQGRANEQFF.

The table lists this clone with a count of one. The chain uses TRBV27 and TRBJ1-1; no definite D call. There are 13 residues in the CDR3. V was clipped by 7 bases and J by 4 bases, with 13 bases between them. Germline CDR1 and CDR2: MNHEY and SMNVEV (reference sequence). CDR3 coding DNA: TGTGCCAGCAAACCGCGGCGGAGCACTGAAGCTTTCTTT. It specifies CASKPRRSTEAFF.

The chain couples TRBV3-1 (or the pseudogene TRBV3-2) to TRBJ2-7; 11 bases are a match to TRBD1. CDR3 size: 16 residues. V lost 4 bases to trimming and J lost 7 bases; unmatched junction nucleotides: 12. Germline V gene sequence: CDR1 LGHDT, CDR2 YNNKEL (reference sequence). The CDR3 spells CASSPHSGQGVREQYF. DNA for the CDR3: TGTGCCAGCAGCCCGCATTCGGGACAGGGGGTAAGGGAGCAGTACTTC.

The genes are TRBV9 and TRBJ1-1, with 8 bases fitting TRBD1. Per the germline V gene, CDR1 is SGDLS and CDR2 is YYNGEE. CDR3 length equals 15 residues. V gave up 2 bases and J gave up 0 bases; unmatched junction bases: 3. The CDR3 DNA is TGTGCCAGCAGCGTGACAGGGGCCATGAACACTGAAGCTTTCTTT. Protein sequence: CASSVTGAMNTEAFF.

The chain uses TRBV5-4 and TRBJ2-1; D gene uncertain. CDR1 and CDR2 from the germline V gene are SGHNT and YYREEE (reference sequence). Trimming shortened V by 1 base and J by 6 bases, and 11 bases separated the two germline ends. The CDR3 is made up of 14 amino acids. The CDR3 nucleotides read TGTGCCAGCAGCTTGACAACAACGGGCAATGAGCAGTTCTTC. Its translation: CASSLTTTGNEQFF.